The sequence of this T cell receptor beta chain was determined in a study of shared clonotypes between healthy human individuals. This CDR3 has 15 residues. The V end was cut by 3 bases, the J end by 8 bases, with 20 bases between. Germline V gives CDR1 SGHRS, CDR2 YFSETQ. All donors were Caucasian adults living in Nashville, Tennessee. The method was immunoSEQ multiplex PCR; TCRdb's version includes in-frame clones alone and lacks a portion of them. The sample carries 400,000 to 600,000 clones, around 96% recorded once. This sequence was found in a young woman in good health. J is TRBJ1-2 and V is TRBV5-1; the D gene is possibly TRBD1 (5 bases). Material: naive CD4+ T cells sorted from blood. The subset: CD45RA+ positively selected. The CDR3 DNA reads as TGCGCCAGCAGCTGGTGGAACAGGCCTCAGGACGGCTACACCTTC. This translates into CASSWWNRPQDGYTF.